This T cell receptor (beta chain) was sequenced during a study of graft-versus-host responses after intestinal transplantation. Across the whole study: Recipients underwent multivisceral, liver-intestinal, or isolated intestinal transplants. The whole recipient group had anti-thymocyte globulin induction followed by tacrolimus and steroids for around 3 years.

Libraries were prepared by immunoSEQ multiplex PCR; TCRdb keeps only in-frame clonotypes and omits some of them. The sample contains 70,000 to 75,000 clones, roughly nine tenths of which appear only once. Study findings and constraints: GvH clones were found in recipient marrow; some appeared first in ileum or blood.

Deletions cut 3 bases from V and 2 bases from J, with 14 bases between. The CDR3 sequence is 15 residues long. CDR1 MNHEY and CDR2 SMNVEV come from the germline V gene (reference sequence). As regards this clone: Its cognate antigen is unknown.

Sequenced material: unstimulated CD8+ T cells sorted from spleen or lymph node cells, taken before intestinal transplant. This chain uses TRBV27 with TRBJ2-7; weak D call: TRBD1 (6 bases). This receptor was obtained from a human donor who received an intestinal transplant. The CDR3 sequence: CASSFAGAPPYEQYF. The CDR3 region has the DNA TGTGCCAGCAGTTTCGCAGGGGCGCCTCCCTACGAGCAGTACTTC.